This T cell receptor beta chain stems from a study of response to subunit inactivated influenza vaccine. Study observations and caveats: Researchers suggested that each seasonal influenza vaccination recruits few new T cells.

The CDR3 runs 15 residues. V shed 6 bases and J 3 bases; nucleotides not matched to a gene: 8. Germline values: CDR1 MNHEY, CDR2 SVGEGT. Comment on this clonotype: Its antigen is currently unknown.

TCRdb analysed the RT-PCR reads with MiXCR anew, one entry per CDR3 protein. Among around 650,000 distinct CDR3 sequences listed, about a sixth were seen once. The TCR comes from a man aged 45-65 years who received an inactivated influenza vaccine. The sequencing here drew on PBMCs from blood, taken 12 days after vaccination. The J gene is TRBJ2-1, the V gene TRBV6-2 or TRBV6-3, with 7 positions matching TRBD2. For the CDR3, the DNA is TGTGCCAGCAGGAGGGGCGGGGGTCTCTACAATGAGCAGTTCTTC. Translating gives CASRRGGGLYNEQFF.